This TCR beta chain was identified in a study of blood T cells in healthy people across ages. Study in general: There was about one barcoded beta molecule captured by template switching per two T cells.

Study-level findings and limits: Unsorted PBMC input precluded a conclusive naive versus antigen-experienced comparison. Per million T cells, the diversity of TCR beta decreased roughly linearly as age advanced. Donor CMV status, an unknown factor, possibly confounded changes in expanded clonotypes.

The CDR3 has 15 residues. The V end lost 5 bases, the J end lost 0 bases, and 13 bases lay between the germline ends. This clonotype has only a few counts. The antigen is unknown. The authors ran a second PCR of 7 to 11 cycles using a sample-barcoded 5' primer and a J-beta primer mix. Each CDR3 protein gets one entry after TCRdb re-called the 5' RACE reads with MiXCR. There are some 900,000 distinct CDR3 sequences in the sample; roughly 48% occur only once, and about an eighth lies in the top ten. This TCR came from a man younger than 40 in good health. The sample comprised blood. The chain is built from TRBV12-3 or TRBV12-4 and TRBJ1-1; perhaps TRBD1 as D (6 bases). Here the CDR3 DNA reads TGTGCCAGCAGTCCGAGGGACAATCTGAACACTGAAGCTTTCTTT. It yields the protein CASSPRDNLNTEAFF.